The rows below give T cell receptor beta chains drawn from one sample of a study of radiation and T cells in renal cell carcinoma. Sequenced by immunoSEQ multiplex PCR; TCRdb stores in-frame clones only, minus some. This sample has around 170,000 clones, with less than 90% found just once. Sequencing used blood, obtained from a patient whose treatment included radiotherapy and nephrectomy. The receptors derive from a woman in her forties or fifties with renal cell carcinoma. CDR3s include the opening cysteine and the closing phenylalanine or tryptophan. D genes are given only for firm matches. Clone size, where shown, is once, few, many, or a class for clones that have expanded.

TRBJ1-6 | . | . | TRBV19 | CASSRDFYNSPLHF | TGTGCCAGTAGTAGGGACTTTTATAATTCACCCCTCCACTTT
TRBJ2-6 | . | . | TRBV7-6 | CASSLRALGGRKANVLTF | TGTGCCAGCAGCTTGCGGGCCTTGGGGGGCCGCAAGGCCAACGTCCTGACTTTC
TRBJ1-1 | . | . | TRBV18 | CASSPMAGTEAFF | TGTGCCAGCTCACCGATGGCGGGCACTGAAGCTTTCTTT
TRBJ2-7 | . | . | TRBV11-3 | CASSLGRYPGHEQYF | TGTGCCAGCAGCTTAGGTCGCTACCCGGGGCACGAGCAGTACTTC
TRBJ1-2 | TRBD1 | once | TRBV29-1 | CSVVWGQGGYGYTF | TGCAGCGTTGTTTGGGGACAGGGAGGCTATGGCTACACCTTC
TRBJ2-3 | . | few | TRBV6-6 | CASSYNDRSGDTQYF | TGTGCCAGCAGTTACAATGACAGAAGCGGGGATACGCAGTATTTT
TRBJ1-6 | TRBD1 | . | TRBV5-1 | CASSSGGYNSPLHF | TGCGCCAGCAGCTCAGGGGGCTATAATTCACCCCTCCACTTT
TRBJ2-1 | TRBD1 | . | TRBV7-9 | CASSFRQGAYNEQFF | TGTGCCAGCAGCTTCAGACAGGGGGCCTACAATGAGCAGTTCTTC
TRBJ2-1 | TRBD1 | . | TRBV5-1 | CASSGQGVGYNEQFF | TGCGCCAGCAGCGGACAGGGGGTTGGCTACAATGAGCAGTTCTTC
TRBJ1-5 | . | . | TRBV7-8 | CASSLRGEALDQPQHF | TGTGCCAGCAGCTTACGTGGGGAAGCCCTAGATCAGCCCCAGCATTTT
TRBJ2-3 | . | . | TRBV7-2 | CASSLWPGTDTQYF | TGTGCCAGCAGCTTATGGCCCGGCACAGATACGCAGTATTTT
TRBJ2-7 | TRBD1 | . | TRBV18 | CASSPRDRYEQYF | TGTGCCAGCTCACCAAGGGACAGATACGAGCAGTACTTC
TRBJ2-6 | . | . | TRBV21-1 | CASSKQSSGANVLTF | TGTGCCAGCAGCAAGCAGTCATCTGGGGCCAACGTCCTGACTTTC
TRBJ2-7 | . | . | TRBV7-9 | CASSPGNEGGQYF | TGTGCCAGCAGCCCTGGGAACGAGGGAGGGCAGTACTTC
TRBJ1-1 | . | . | TRBV9 | CASSPTGTVVTEAFF | TGTGCCAGCAGCCCCACAGGGACCGTAGTCACTGAAGCTTTCTTT
TRBJ1-1 | . | . | TRBV5-1 | CASSLTTTGPSEAFF | TGCGCCAGCAGCTTAACTACGACCGGACCGAGTGAAGCTTTCTTT
TRBJ1-2 | . | . | TRBV19 | CASSGPLNYGYTF | TGTGCCAGTTCAGGTCCCTTAAACTATGGCTACACCTTC
TRBJ1-1 | . | . | TRBV18 | CASSPGGGSTEAFF | TGTGCCAGCTCACCGGGAGGAGGGTCCACTGAAGCTTTCTTT
TRBJ1-2 | . | . | TRBV2 | CASTKGTNYYGYTF | TGTGCCAGCACCAAGGGGACGAACTACTATGGCTACACCTTC
TRBJ2-7 | . | . | TRBV15 | CATSPRDTSYEQYF | TGTGCCACCAGCCCCCGGGACACATCCTACGAGCAGTACTTC
TRBJ1-5 | . | . | TRBV12-5 | CASGLVQVSNQPQHF | TGTGCTAGTGGTTTGGTACAGGTAAGCAATCAGCCCCAGCATTTT
TRBJ2-2 | . | . | TRBV7-8 | CASSWGGTGNTGELFF | TGTGCCAGCAGCTGGGGAGGGACAGGGAACACCGGGGAGCTGTTTTTT
TRBJ1-5 | . | . | TRBV19 | CASSMLPVSNQPQHF | TGTGCCAGTAGTATGCTTCCAGTTAGCAATCAGCCCCAGCATTTT
TRBJ1-2 | . | . | TRBV18 | CASSARGGPEYGYTF | TGTGCCAGCTCAGCCCGTGGTGGGCCAGAATATGGCTACACCTTC
TRBJ1-1 | . | . | TRBV20-1 | CSGGLNTEAFF | TGCAGTGGGGGGTTGAACACTGAAGCTTTCTTT
TRBJ1-2 | . | few | TRBV11-2 | CASSPIRQINYGYTF | TGTGCCAGCAGCCCGATAAGACAGATAAACTATGGCTACACCTTC
TRBJ2-7 | TRBD2 | . | TRBV5-4 | CASSLDLAGASYEQYF | TGTGCCAGCAGCTTGGATCTAGCGGGGGCTTCCTACGAGCAGTACTTC
TRBJ1-6 | . | . | TRBV5-1 | CASSLDVDSPLHF | TGCGCCAGCAGCCTGGATGTGGATTCACCCCTCCACTTT
TRBJ2-7 | TRBD2 | . | TRBV6-5 | CASSYGGDFYEQYF | TGTGCCAGCAGTTACGGGGGGGATTTCTACGAGCAGTACTTC
TRBJ1-1 | . | . | TRBV19 | CASSARGRRGTEAFF | TGTGCCAGTAGTGCTCGGGGGCGTCGGGGCACTGAAGCTTTCTTT
TRBJ2-1 | TRBD1 | . | TRBV9 | CASSAVDRGGNEQFF | TGTGCCAGCAGCGCAGTAGACAGGGGAGGCAATGAGCAGTTCTTC
TRBJ2-3 | . | . | TRBV25-1 | CASSARFDTQYF | TGTGCCAGCAGTGCACGATTCGATACGCAGTATTTT
TRBJ1-1 | TRBD1 | once | TRBV7-9 | CASSHKTGKWPEAFF | TGTGCCAGCAGCCATAAGACAGGGAAGTGGCCTGAAGCTTTCTTT
TRBJ2-1 | . | . | TRBV7-9 | CAGTSGGYNEQFF | TGTGCCGGGACCTCGGGCGGATACAATGAGCAGTTCTTC
TRBJ1-3 | . | . | TRBV9 | CASSVGVRTSGNTIYF | TGTGCCAGCAGCGTAGGAGTCAGGACCTCTGGAAACACCATATATTTT
TRBJ1-2 | TRBD1 | . | TRBV19 | CASSMTGDYGYTF | TGTGCCAGTAGTATGACAGGGGACTATGGCTACACCTTC
TRBJ1-4 | . | . | TRBV19 | CASSMGDNGEKLFF | TGTGCCAGTAGTATGGGGGACAATGGTGAAAAACTGTTTTTT
TRBJ2-3 | . | . | TRBV5-6 | CASSLAGVGMVDTQYF | TGTGCCAGCAGCTTGGCTGGGGTGGGGATGGTGGATACGCAGTATTTT
TRBJ1-2 | . | . | TRBV5-1 | CASRGNGESYTF | TGCGCCAGCAGAGGAAATGGGGAGAGCTACACCTTC
TRBJ1-1 | TRBD1 | . | TRBV6-6 | CASSYEGQLNTEAFF | TGTGCCAGCAGTTACGAGGGACAGCTGAACACTGAAGCTTTCTTT
TRBJ2-5 | . | . | TRBV7-9 | CASSPWGARETQYF | TGTGCCAGCAGCCCTTGGGGGGCCCGGGAGACCCAGTACTTC
TRBJ2-2 | TRBD1 | once | TRBV5-1 | CASSPGQALRNTGELFF | TGCGCCAGCAGCCCCGGACAGGCTCTACGGAACACCGGGGAGCTGTTTTTT
TRBJ1-1 | . | . | TRBV5-8 | CASSRRPNTEAFF | TGTGCCAGCAGCCGCAGGCCGAACACTGAAGCTTTCTTT
TRBJ2-7 | TRBD1 | . | TRBV20-1 | CSAVQGEVQYF | TGCAGTGCTGTACAGGGGGAAGTGCAGTACTTC
TRBJ1-1 | TRBD1 | . | TRBV30 | CAQTDRGQAEAFF | TGTGCCCAGACGGACAGGGGGCAGGCTGAAGCTTTCTTT
TRBJ2-1 | TRBD1 | . | TRBV19 | CASSTTGGSGNEQFF | TGTGCCAGTAGTACGACAGGGGGGTCGGGCAATGAGCAGTTCTTC
TRBJ2-2 | TRBD2 | . | TRBV4-1 | CASSQDPIAGINTGELFF | TGCGCCAGCAGCCAAGACCCTATAGCGGGGATAAACACCGGGGAGCTGTTTTTT
TRBJ2-1 | . | . | TRBV18 | CASSPFWELNEQFF | TGTGCCAGCTCACCATTTTGGGAGCTAAATGAGCAGTTCTTC
TRBJ1-2 | TRBD1 | . | TRBV6-1 | CASSKGGGGYTF | TGTGCCAGCAGTAAAGGGGGCGGAGGCTACACCTTC
TRBJ1-4 | . | once | TRBV7-2 | CASSRQGAGRGLKLFF | TGTGCCAGCAGCCGCCAGGGAGCAGGGCGCGGATTAAAACTGTTTTTT
TRBJ1-2 | . | . | TRBV15 | CATSRNRGTYGYTF | TGTGCCACCAGCAGAAACCGGGGAACCTATGGCTACACCTTC
TRBJ2-4 | TRBD1 | . | TRBV19 | CASSSPPGQGTKNIQYF | TGTGCCAGTAGTAGTCCTCCGGGACAGGGAACCAAAAACATTCAGTACTTC
TRBJ1-2 | TRBD1 | . | TRBV9 | CASSQTTGALGYTF | TGTGCCAGCAGCCAAACAACAGGGGCCCTTGGCTACACCTTC
TRBJ1-4 | . | few | TRBV4-3 | CASSLEGNTWTNEKLFF | TGCGCCAGCAGCTTGGAAGGAAACACGTGGACTAATGAAAAACTGTTTTTT
TRBJ2-5 | TRBD1 | . | TRBV11-1 | CASSHRDRGTIGETQYF | TGTGCCAGCAGCCACAGGGACAGGGGTACTATTGGGGAGACCCAGTACTTC
TRBJ2-3 | TRBD2 | . | TRBV18 | CASSQLAGDTQYF | TGTGCCAGCTCACAGCTAGCGGGCGATACGCAGTATTTT
TRBJ2-7 | . | . | TRBV7-2 | CASSTLTEQYF | TGTGCCAGCAGCACCCTTACGGAGCAGTACTTC